Below, 16 T cell receptor beta chains from the same sample are listed, as sequenced in a study of spatial heterogeneity in lung cancer. TCRdb reprocessed the 5' RACE reads with MiXCR, giving one entry per CDR3 protein. The repertoire has approximately 15,000 distinct CDR3 sequences, about 3.9% of them found once; the top ten carry around a tenth. This sample's time point: sample taken at primary tumor resection. The input for sequencing was normal lung tissue next to the tumor, taken at surgery. Receptors originate from a male donor with early-stage non-small cell lung cancer.

By sample fraction, this clonotype is medium-sized. In a library made to pick up alpha chains, this beta chain is a stray read with a size that means little. This rearrangement joins TRBV29-1 to TRBJ1-2, with unresolved D. Trimming left V 6 bases short and J 6 bases short, with 11 bases between. CDR1 and CDR2 from the germline V gene are SQVTM and ANQGSEA. This CDR3 has 11 amino acids. The CDR3 loop reads CSVRMGNGYTF. The CDR3 DNA reads as TGCAGCGTACGAATGGGGAATGGCTACACCTTC.

This clonotype has at least ten counts. Because this beta chain is a stray read in a library intended to capture alpha chains, its abundance should not be given much weight. This sequence joins TRBV7-2 and TRBJ1-5, with TRBD1 identical over 7 bases. The CDR3 is made up of 15 amino acids. Germline CDR1 SGHTA, CDR2 FQGNSA. J lost 6 bases, V lost 0 bases, and 5 bases had no gene match. The CDR3 DNA sequence: TGTGCCAGCAGCTTAGCAGGGGGCATCTTTCAGCCCCAGCATTTT. Its translation: CASSLAGGIFQPQHF.

This clonotype showed up many times. This beta chain was picked up by a library intended for alpha chains and is off target, so its count carries little meaning. J is TRBJ2-3 and V is TRBV7-2; 10 bases line up with TRBD2. CDR3 size: 17 residues. Germline values: CDR1 SGHTA, CDR2 FQGNSA. After removal of 1 base from V and 9 bases from J, the junction contained 13 bases not matched to a gene. CDR3 DNA sequence: TGTGCCAGCAGCTTAGTCGTCGCTAGCGGGAGAGGGGAGACGCAGTATTTT. It is translated as CASSLVVASGRGETQYF.

Many counts were recorded for this clonotype. Since the library was made to target alpha chains, this beta chain is a stray read and its abundance is not meaningful. The V and J genes are TRBV24-1 and TRBJ2-5; no firm D call. V lost 5 bases to trimming and J lost 2 bases, with 5 bases between them. From germline, CDR1 is KGHDR and CDR2 SFDVKD. CDR3 length: 12 residues. The DNA for the CDR3 is TGTGCCACCAGTGGGCAGCAAGAGACCCAGTACTTC. This translates into CATSGQQETQYF.

This clonotype was detected many times. The library was designed around alpha chains, so this beta chain is a stray read whose abundance carries little weight. The genes are TRBV10-3 and TRBJ2-1, with D perhaps assigned TRBD1 or TRBD2 (5 bases each). This CDR3 has 15 residues. V lost 2 bases and J lost 3, with 11 bases in between. Germline CDR1 ENHRY, CDR2 SYGVKD. The CDR3 DNA sequence: TGTGCCATCAGTGAGGGGGGAGCTGACTACAATGAGCAGTTCTTC. Translated, it gives CAISEGGADYNEQFF.

There are many counts of this clonotype. This beta chain was picked up by a library intended for alpha chains and is off target, so its count carries little meaning. This chain connects TRBV5-1 to TRBJ2-3; maybe TRBD2 (5 bases). Trimming pared 6 bases from V and 6 bases from J, leaving 14 bases between. Germline CDR1 and CDR2: SGHRS and YFSETQ. This CDR3 region has 13 residues. The CDR3 DNA follows: TGCGCCAGCACCCGCCGGGATTTGGATACGCAGTATTTT. Translation gives CASTRRDLDTQYF.

The table lists this clonotype with many counts. The library was designed around alpha chains, so this beta chain is a stray read whose abundance carries little weight. V is TRBV5-1 and J is TRBJ2-3; D gene ambiguous. V lost 0 bases, J lost 2 bases, and 7 bases lay in between. Germline values: CDR1 SGHRS, CDR2 YFSETQ. This CDR3 region has 14 residues. The CDR3, as DNA: TGCGCCAGCAGCTTGGCGGCTAACACAGATACGCAGTATTTT. Translating it yields CASSLAANTDTQYF.

There are many counts of this clonotype. The size of this beta chain means little, since it is a stray read in a library made for alpha chains. The CDR3 loop is CASSLEWGTDTQYF. The CDR3 nucleotides read TGTGCCAGCAGCTTAGAATGGGGCACAGATACGCAGTATTTT. This chain joins TRBV7-2 and TRBJ2-3; D unclear. V lost 1 base, J lost 1 base, and 6 bases lay in between. CDR1 is SGHTA, CDR2 FQGNSA, per germline. The CDR3 is 14 amino acids.

The sample holds many counts of this clonotype. Since it is a stray read in a library aimed at alpha chains, this beta chain has a size that is not meaningful. The chain uses TRBV5-5 and TRBJ2-5; 10 bases are shared with TRBD1. The CDR3 contains 15 residues. The germline CDR1 and CDR2 sequences are SGHKS and YYEKEE (reference sequence). Trimming removed 4 bases from V and 2 bases from J; junction bases left unmatched: 5. The chain's CDR3 is CASSQGTGAQETQYF. DNA for the CDR3: TGTGCCAGCAGCCAGGGGACAGGGGCGCAAGAGACCCAGTACTTC.

This clonotype was detected a few times. This beta chain is an unintended read in a library built for alpha chains; its size means little. The J gene is TRBJ2-7, the V gene TRBV29-1, with D perhaps TRBD2 (5 bases). Trimming took 6 bases from V and 4 from J, leaving 10 bases between them. The CDR3 runs 11 residues. The germline V gene encodes CDR1 SQVTM and CDR2 ANQGSEA. The CDR3, as DNA: TGCAGCGTAGGGTCGGGGTACGAGCAGTACTTC. This codes for CSVGSGYEQYF.

This clonotype has ten or more counts. This beta chain is a stray sequence in a library constructed for alpha chains; its clone size is not meaningful. V and J are TRBV20-1 and TRBJ1-1, with D possibly matching TRBD1 (5 bases). Germline values: CDR1 DFQATT, CDR2 SNEGSKA (reference sequence). The CDR3 extends over 15 amino acids. With 0 bases removed from V and 4 bases from J, the gap between germline ends came to 15 bases. The CDR3 DNA follows: TGCAGTGCTAGAGATCCCTTGCAGGGCTCCACTGAAGCTTTCTTT. It codes for CSARDPLQGSTEAFF.

Within the sample, this clonotype is medium-sized. A library prepared for alpha chains yielded this beta chain as an off-target read; its size is of little meaning. This rearrangement joins TRBV29-1 to TRBJ1-1; TRBD1 matches 7 bases. Germline CDR1 and CDR2: SQVTM and ANQGSEA. J lost 1 base, V lost 7 bases, and 6 bases had no gene match. The CDR3 is made up of 13 amino acids. The DNA of the CDR3 is TGCAGCGGGGACAGCTTAACGAACACTGAAGCTTTCTTT. It specifies CSGDSLTNTEAFF.

This clonotype was found many times. Little can be read into the size of this beta chain, an off-target read in a library designed for alpha chains. This rearrangement joins TRBV7-9 to TRBJ2-3, with D possibly TRBD1 on 6 matching bases. Germline V lookup: CDR1 SEHNR, CDR2 FQNEAQ (reference sequence). This CDR3 has 14 residues. The ends were cut back, 0 bases at V and 4 bases at J, with 8 bases in the middle. CDR3 coding DNA: TGTGCCAGCAGCTTAGCGCAGGGGTCAGATACGCAGTATTTT. It is translated as CASSLAQGSDTQYF.

Ten or more counts support this clonotype. For a library built for alpha chains, this beta chain is a stray read; little rests on its size. This chain links TRBV3-1 with TRBJ1-1; D gene ambiguous. Germline CDR1 LGHDT, CDR2 YNNKEL (reference sequence). The CDR3 runs 13 residues. V lost 1 base, J lost 6 bases, and 9 bases lay in between. The CDR3 coding sequence is TGTGCCAGCAGCCAAGTTGAAGCTTCTGAAGCTTTCTTT. Translated, it gives CASSQVEASEAFF.

Relative to its sample, this clonotype is medium-sized. This beta chain came through as a stray read in a library set up for alpha chains, and its size says little. The V gene is TRBV27, the J gene TRBJ2-2; 11 bases are a match to TRBD2. CDR3 size: 15 residues. Losses at the gene ends were 5 bases for V and 6 bases for J; bases not matched to a gene: 5. From germline, CDR1 is MNHEY and CDR2 SMNVEV (reference sequence). The CDR3 coding sequence is TGTGCCAGCAGTCTGACTAGCGGGAATGCCGGGGAGCTGTTTTTT. Its translation: CASSLTSGNAGELFF.

This clonotype was recorded at least ten times. For a library built for alpha chains, this beta chain is a stray read; little rests on its size. The chain couples TRBV7-2 to TRBJ2-3; 10 nucleotides align to TRBD1. From germline, CDR1 is SGHTA and CDR2 FQGNSA. This CDR3 has 17 residues. The trim removed 6 bases at V and 0 bases at J, leaving 9 bases unmatched. The CDR3 coding sequence is TGTGCCAGCAGAAGCCCGCCGGGACAGGGGAGCACAGATACGCAGTATTTT. Its protein is CASRSPPGQGSTDTQYF. Looking up the rest from reference TRBV7-2 and TRBJ2-3 gives the full variable domain: GAGVSQSPSNKVTEKGKDVELRCDPISGHTALYWYRQSLGQGLEFLIYFQGNSAPDKSGLPSDRFSAERTGGSVSTLTIQRTQQEDSAVYLCASRSPPGQGSTDTQYFGPGTRLTVL.